This entry features one T cell receptor (beta chain) sequence. Its matching antigen is unknown. The V gene's germline CDR1 is DFQATT and CDR2 SNEGSKA (reference sequence). The V gene end was trimmed by 5 bases and the J gene end by 7 bases; junction bases not matched to a gene: 4. CDR3 length equals 12 residues. The data derive from a study of neurological immune-mediated disorders. Overall study findings and caveats: The greatest TCR clonal expansion occurred in HTLV-1-associated myelopathy and the least in multiple sclerosis, which fell below healthy controls. Phylogenetic grouping assigned the repertoires of 18 of 34 multiple sclerosis patients to one related-CDR3 cluster, which constitutes a possible signature.

As for the cDNA, it was generated by 5'RACE with 10-nucleotide random UMIs. One entry per CDR3 protein, called by TCRdb with MiXCR from the 5' RACE reads. The profile shows fewer than 85,000 distinct CDR3 sequences, about 5.5% of them singletons. The TCR sequence derives from a woman in her twenties or thirties with multiple sclerosis. This chain uses TRBV20-1 with TRBJ1-1, with 10 bases identical to TRBD1. The sequencing sample was made of PBMCs. This CDR3 reads CSAQDRGYEAFF. As DNA, the CDR3 is TGCAGTGCTCAGGACAGGGGGTATGAAGCTTTCTTT.